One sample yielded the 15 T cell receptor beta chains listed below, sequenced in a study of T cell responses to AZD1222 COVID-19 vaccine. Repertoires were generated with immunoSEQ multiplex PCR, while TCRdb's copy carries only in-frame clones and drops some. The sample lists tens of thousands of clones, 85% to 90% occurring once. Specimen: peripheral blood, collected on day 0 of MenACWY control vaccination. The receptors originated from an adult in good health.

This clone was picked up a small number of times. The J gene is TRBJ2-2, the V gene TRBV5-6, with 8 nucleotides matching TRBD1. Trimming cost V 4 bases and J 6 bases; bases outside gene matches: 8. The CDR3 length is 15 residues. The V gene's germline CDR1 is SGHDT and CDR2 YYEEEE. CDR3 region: CASSPDRVWAGELFF. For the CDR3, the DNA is TGTGCCAGCAGCCCGGACAGGGTTTGGGCCGGGGAGCTGTTTTTT. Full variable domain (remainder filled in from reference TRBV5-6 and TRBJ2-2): DAGVTQSPTHLIKTRGQQVTLRCSPKSGHDTVSWYQQALGQGPQFIFQYYEEEERQRGNFPDRFSGHQFPNYSSELNVNALLLGDSALYLCASSPDRVWAGELFFGEGSRLTVL.

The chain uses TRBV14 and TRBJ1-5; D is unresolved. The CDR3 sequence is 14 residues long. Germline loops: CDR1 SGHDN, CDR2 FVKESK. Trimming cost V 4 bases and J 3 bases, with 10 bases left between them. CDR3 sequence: CASSPRGFNQPQHF. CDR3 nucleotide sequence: TGTGCCAGCAGCCCCCGAGGGTTCAATCAGCCCCAGCATTTT. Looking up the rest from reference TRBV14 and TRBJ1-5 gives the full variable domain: EAGVTQFPSHSVIEKGQTVTLRCDPISGHDNLYWYRRVMGKEIKFLLHFVKESKQDESGMPNNRFLAERTGGTYSTLKVQPAELEDSGVYFCASSPRGFNQPQHFGDGTRLSIL.

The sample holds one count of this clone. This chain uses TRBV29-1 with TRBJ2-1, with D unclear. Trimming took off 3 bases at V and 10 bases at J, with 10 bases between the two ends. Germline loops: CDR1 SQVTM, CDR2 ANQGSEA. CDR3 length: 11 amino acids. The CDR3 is CSVDIRREQFF. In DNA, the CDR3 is TGCAGCGTTGACATTCGCAGGGAGCAGTTCTTC.

This CDR3 is CASREGQGAGYEQYF. CDR3 sequence (DNA): TGTGCCAGCAGAGAGGGACAGGGGGCGGGTTACGAGCAGTACTTC. The chain combines TRBV6-5 with TRBJ2-7; the match to TRBD1 covers 12 bases. The CDR3 has 15 residues. Looked up from germline, CDR1 is MNHEY and CDR2 is SVGAGI. The V and J ends lost 6 bases and 4 bases, in that order; junction bases with no gene match: 7.

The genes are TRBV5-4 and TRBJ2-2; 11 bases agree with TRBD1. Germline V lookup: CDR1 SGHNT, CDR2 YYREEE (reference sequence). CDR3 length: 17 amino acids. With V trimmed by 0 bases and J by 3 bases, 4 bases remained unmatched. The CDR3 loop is CASSLGGQGAYTGELFF. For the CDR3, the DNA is TGTGCCAGCAGCTTGGGAGGACAGGGGGCCTACACCGGGGAGCTGTTTTTT. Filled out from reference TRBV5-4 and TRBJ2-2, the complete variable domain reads ETGVTQSPTHLIKTRGQQVTLRCSSQSGHNTVSWYQQALGQGPQFIFQYYREEENGRGNFPPRFSGLQFPNYSSELNVNALELDDSALYLCASSLGGQGAYTGELFFGEGSRLTVL.

The CDR3 bases are TGTGCCAGCAGTTTATTCCAGTACACAGATACGCAGTATTTT. Its translation is CASSLFQYTDTQYF. This rearrangement joins TRBV27 to TRBJ2-3; the D is unclear. Germline loops: CDR1 MNHEY, CDR2 SMNVEV (reference sequence). CDR3 length: 14 amino acids. V was clipped by 1 base and J by 2 bases, with 7 bases between them.

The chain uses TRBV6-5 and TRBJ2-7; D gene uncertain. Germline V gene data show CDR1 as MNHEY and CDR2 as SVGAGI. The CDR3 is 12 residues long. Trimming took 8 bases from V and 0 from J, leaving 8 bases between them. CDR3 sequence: CASWSPSYEQYF. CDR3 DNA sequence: TGTGCCAGCTGGAGCCCCTCCTACGAGCAGTACTTC.

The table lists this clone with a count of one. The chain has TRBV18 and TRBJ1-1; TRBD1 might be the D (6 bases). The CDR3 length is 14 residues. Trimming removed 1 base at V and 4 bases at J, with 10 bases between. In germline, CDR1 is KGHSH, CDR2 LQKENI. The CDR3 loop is CASSPRGRTTEAFF. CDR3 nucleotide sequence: TGTGCCAGCTCACCACGGGGGCGGACCACTGAAGCTTTCTTT.

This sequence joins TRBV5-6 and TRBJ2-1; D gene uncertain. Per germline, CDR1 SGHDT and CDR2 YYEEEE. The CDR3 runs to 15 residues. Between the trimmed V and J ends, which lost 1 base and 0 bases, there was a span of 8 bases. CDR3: CASSLRRSSYNEQFF. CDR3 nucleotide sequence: TGTGCCAGCAGCTTGAGGAGAAGCTCCTACAATGAGCAGTTCTTC.

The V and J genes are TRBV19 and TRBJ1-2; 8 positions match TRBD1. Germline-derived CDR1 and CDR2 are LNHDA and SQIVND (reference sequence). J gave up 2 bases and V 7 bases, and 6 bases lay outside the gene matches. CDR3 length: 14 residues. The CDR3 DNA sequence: TGTGCCAGTACCACCGACAGGGGCAACTATGGCTACACCTTC. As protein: CASTTDRGNYGYTF.

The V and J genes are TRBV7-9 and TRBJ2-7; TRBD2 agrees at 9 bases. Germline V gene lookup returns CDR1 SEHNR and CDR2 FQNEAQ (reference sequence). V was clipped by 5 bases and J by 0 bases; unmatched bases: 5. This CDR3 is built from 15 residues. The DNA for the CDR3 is TGTGCCAGCAGCGCGAGCGGGGGGAGCTCCTACGAGCAGTACTTC. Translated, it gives CASSASGGSSYEQYF.

CDR3 amino acids: CASSYYLGYTF. The CDR3 nucleotides are TGTGCCAGCAGTTACTACCTCGGCTACACCTTC. This sequence joins TRBV6-2 or TRBV6-3 and TRBJ1-2; no clear D gene. The CDR3 length is 11 residues. CDR1 is MNHEY, CDR2 SVGEGT, per germline. The V gene lost 1 base and the J gene lost 8 bases, with 5 bases spanning the gap.

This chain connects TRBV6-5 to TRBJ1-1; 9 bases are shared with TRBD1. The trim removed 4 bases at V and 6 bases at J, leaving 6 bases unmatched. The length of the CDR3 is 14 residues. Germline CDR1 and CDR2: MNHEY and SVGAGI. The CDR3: CASSFAGQGPEAFF. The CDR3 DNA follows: TGTGCCAGCAGTTTCGCTGGACAGGGGCCTGAAGCTTTCTTT.

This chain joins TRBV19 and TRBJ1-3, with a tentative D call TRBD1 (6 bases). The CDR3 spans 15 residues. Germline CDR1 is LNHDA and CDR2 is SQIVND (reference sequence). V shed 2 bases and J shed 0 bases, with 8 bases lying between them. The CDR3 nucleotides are TGTGCCAGTAGTATATCAGGGGACTCTGGAAACACCATATATTTT. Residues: CASSISGDSGNTIYF.

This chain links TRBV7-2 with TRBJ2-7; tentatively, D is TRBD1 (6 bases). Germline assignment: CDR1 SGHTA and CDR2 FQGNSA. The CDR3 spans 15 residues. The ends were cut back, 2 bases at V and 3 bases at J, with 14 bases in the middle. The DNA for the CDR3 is TGTGCCAGCAGCTTACGTCAGGGGACGTTCTACGAGCAGTACTTC. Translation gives CASSLRQGTFYEQYF.